A selection of T cell receptor beta chains follows, all from one sample in a study of T-cell memory formation after mild COVID-19. MiXCR, applied by TCRdb to the 5' RACE reads, yields one record per CDR3 protein. The table lists 450,000 to 650,000 distinct CDR3 sequences, 20% to 25% of them singletons, with approximately 8.4% in the top ten. Sequenced sample: PBMCs or a T cell subset sorted from them (not recorded which). The receptors were gathered from an adult woman who had mild COVID-19 (a few samples of this study predate the infection). Cell type and time point are not known. Each CDR3 is given with its conserved first and last residue. The D gene is left open where the match is weak. Size is omitted from some rows. Given values are once, few, many or a class for expanded clones.

d_call	v_call	clone_size	j_call	cdr3_aa	cdr3_nt
.	TRBV11-1	few	TRBJ2-2	CASSLLTGNTGELFF	TGTGCCAGCAGCTTACTGACAGGGAACACCGGGGAGCTGTTTTTT
.	TRBV12-3/TRBV12-4	.	TRBJ1-1	CASTPYGGSRNTEAFF	TGTGCCAGCACCCCTTACGGTGGAAGTAGGAACACTGAAGCTTTCTTT
.	TRBV2	few	TRBJ2-3	CASTEQGYWPERGYF	TGTGCCAGCACCGAGCAGGGGTACTGGCCAGAAAGGGGGTATTTT
TRBD2	TRBV4-2	many	TRBJ2-7	CASSQGSSGGYEQYF	TGTGCCAGCAGCCAAGGCTCTAGCGGGGGCTACGAGCAGTACTTC
TRBD2	TRBV4-1	.	TRBJ2-1	CASSRRSSGSYNEQFF	TGCGCCAGCAGCCGTAGGAGTAGCGGGAGCTACAATGAGCAGTTCTTC
.	TRBV4-2	.	TRBJ1-2	CASSQELRTNYGYTF	TGTGCCAGCAGCCAAGAGTTGAGAACTAACTATGGCTACACCTTC
.	TRBV5-5	.	TRBJ1-1	CASSPVGTINTEAFF	TGTGCCAGCAGCCCGGTGGGGACAATAAACACTGAAGCTTTCTTT
.	TRBV7-8	.	TRBJ2-7	CASTSVAATYYEQYF	TGTGCCAGCACCTCCGTAGCCGCTACCTACTACGAGCAGTACTTC
TRBD1	TRBV5-1	.	TRBJ1-6	CASSWTGATYNSPLHF	TGCGCCAGCAGCTGGACAGGGGCCACATATAATTCACCCCTCCACTTT
.	TRBV6-5	few	TRBJ2-3	CASKARSTDTQYF	TGTGCCAGCAAGGCTAGAAGCACAGATACGCAGTATTTT
.	TRBV6-4	few	TRBJ2-3	CASSEGGLGTDTQYF	TGTGCCAGCAGTGAGGGGGGATTGGGCACAGATACGCAGTATTTT
.	TRBV6-1	.	TRBJ2-7	CASSDRGEGLYEQYF	TGTGCCAGCAGTGACCGGGGCGAAGGCCTCTACGAGCAGTACTTC
.	TRBV27	.	TRBJ1-1	CASSHHPPAANTEAFF	TGTGCCAGCAGTCATCACCCCCCGGCGGCGAACACTGAAGCTTTCTTT
.	TRBV7-2	few	TRBJ2-7	CASSPGRLPEYEQYF	TGTGCCAGCAGCCCCGGCCGCCTCCCCGAATACGAGCAGTACTTC
.	TRBV7-3	many	TRBJ2-2	CASSEYTGELFF	TGTGCCAGCAGCGAGTACACCGGGGAGCTGTTTTTT
.	TRBV24-1	few	TRBJ2-2	CATSVNANTGELFF	TGTGCCACCAGTGTAAACGCGAACACCGGGGAGCTGTTTTTT
.	TRBV7-9	few	TRBJ2-7	CASTLGGSYEQYF	TGTGCCAGCACCTTAGGTGGTTCCTACGAGCAGTACTTC
.	TRBV20-1	many	TRBJ2-1	CSVGRAYNEQFF	TGCAGTGTCGGCAGAGCCTACAATGAGCAGTTCTTC
TRBD1	TRBV29-1	few	TRBJ2-2	CSVVRTGNTGELFF	TGCAGCGTTGTCAGGACAGGGAACACCGGGGAGCTGTTTTTT
TRBD2	TRBV6-5	few	TRBJ2-7	CASSLTVLAGRAAGEQYF	TGTGCCAGCAGTCTTACTGTACTAGCGGGAAGGGCCGCGGGGGAGCAGTACTTC
.	TRBV7-9	few	TRBJ2-5	CASSSSTQGGGRETQYF	TGTGCCAGCAGCTCCTCCACCCAGGGAGGGGGTCGGGAGACCCAGTACTTC
.	TRBV18	few	TRBJ2-3	CASSPRKGAGTDTQYF	TGTGCCAGCTCACCCAGGAAGGGCGCCGGCACAGATACGCAGTATTTT